This T cell receptor (beta chain) appears in the sequencing data of a study of beta chain features in type 1 diabetes. All of the isolated RNA was reverse transcribed, so expressed TCRB transcripts were sequenced. Produced via immunoSEQ multiplex PCR; TCRdb's table is partial and in-frame only. The sample carries fewer than 350,000 clones, 14% to 15% recorded once. The germline V gene has CDR1 SQVTM and CDR2 ANQGSEA. The CDR3 length is 8 residues. The V and J ends lost 8 bases and 18 bases respectively, with 11 bases between them. General observations from the study: TCRB CDR3s were moderately but significantly shorter in Type 1 diabetes patients in all four CD4+ subsets.

With regard to this clone: What it binds is unknown.

The rearrangement links TRBV29-1 to TRBJ2-6; possible D gene TRBD1, 5 bases. This TCR was recovered from a man aged 18 to 30 with type 1 diabetes. The sequencing sample was made of naive CD4+ T cells from blood. The chain's CDR3 is CSTGESTF. In DNA form, the CDR3 reads TGCAGCACAGGAGAGTCGACTTTC.